This section outlines one TCR beta chain sequence together with its context. With the 5' RACE reads reprocessed, TCRdb shows one record per CDR3 protein and no DNA. The listing contains about 380,000 distinct CDR3 sequences. CDR3 length equals 15 residues. Germline CDR1 and CDR2: KGHSH and LQKENI. The data are from a study of T cells expressing NK-cell markers. This rearrangement joins TRBV18 to TRBJ2-5; absent DNA, TCRdb's TRBD1 call cannot be checked. The sequencing input was blood T cells: a sorted CD56 or NKG2C T cell subset, CD4+ or CD8+ T cells, or bulk PBMC T cells (not recorded which). This TCR came from a man between 18 and 69 years old in good health. CDR3 region: CASSPGRDRQETQYF.